This T cell receptor (beta chain) is drawn from a study of post-analysis software for immune sequencing data. At the level of the study: Recorded disease courses covered relapsing-remitting, secondary progressive and progressive-relapsing multiple sclerosis. Some patients had no subtype annotation. General study results and limits: Samples made in the same batch grouped tightly together by F measure. Controls showed lower frequencies than patients for five TRBV segments, and TRBV5-6, TRBV5-1 and TRBV20-1 were among these.

Germline V CDR1 and CDR2: SGHAT, FQNNGV. The CDR3 consists of 13 residues. Trimming took 5 bases from V and 8 from J; bases not matched to a gene: 5. Unique molecular identifiers were carried by the TCR beta cDNA libraries. A population of about 0.95 to 10 million T cells gave rise to about half a million cDNA molecules. TCRdb reanalysed the PCR reads using MiXCR and keeps one entry per CDR3 protein. There are fewer than 600,000 distinct CDR3 sequences in the sample; roughly 45% occur only once, and 9% to 14% lies in the top ten. In the case of this clonotype: Its antigen remains unknown.

The receptor was isolated from a girl aged 5 to 17 with multiple sclerosis. Material: blood. This rearrangement joins TRBV11-2 to TRBJ2-1, with TRBD1 identical over 8 bases. The CDR3 nucleotides read TGTGCCAGCAGCCCAGGGACAGGCTATGAGCAGTTCTTC. Encoded protein: CASSPGTGYEQFF.